The 30 T cell receptor beta chains presented below share a single source sample, sequenced in a study of blood T cell repertoires in COVID-19. Profiled with immunoSEQ multiplex PCR; TCRdb holds only in-frame clones, not every one. Of about 170,000 clones listed, more than 75% are singletons. What was sequenced was peripheral blood. Receptors were obtained from a man between 18 and 29 years old with COVID-19, enrolled during active disease.

The chain employs TRBV5-1 and TRBJ1-1; D gene uncertain. The CDR3 is made up of 15 amino acids. Trimming took 2 bases from V and 2 from J, leaving 13 bases between them. Germline V gene sequence: CDR1 SGHRS, CDR2 YFSETQ. The CDR3 DNA reads TGCGCCAGCAGCTTCGCGACAAATTTTAACACTGAAGCTTTCTTT. Its translation is CASSFATNFNTEAFF.

The chain recombines TRBV7-2 with TRBJ2-5; tentative D call: TRBD2 (5 bases). The V end was cut by 7 bases, the J end by 0 bases, with 18 bases between. The CDR3 totals 16 residues. Germline V lookup: CDR1 SGHTA, CDR2 FQGNSA. CDR3 DNA sequence: TGTGCCAGCAAACGAAGCGGCGGTTTCTACCAAGAGACCCAGTACTTC. Its protein product is CASKRSGGFYQETQYF.

The chain has TRBV3-1 (or the pseudogene TRBV3-2) and TRBJ2-1; D remains ambiguous. V lost 3 bases and J 2 bases, leaving 17 bases between the germline ends. CDR3 length equals 17 residues. From germline, CDR1 is LGHDT and CDR2 YNNKEL (reference sequence). The CDR3 here is CASSQFSARRPYNEQFF. The CDR3 DNA is TGTGCCAGCAGCCAGTTCAGCGCGCGACGACCCTACAATGAGCAGTTCTTC.

V gene TRBV11-3 combines with J gene TRBJ2-1; D is unresolved. Trimming took 2 bases from V and 0 from J, leaving 8 bases between them. The CDR3 consists of 15 residues. Germline V lookup: CDR1 SGHNT, CDR2 YENEEA. The CDR3 DNA reads TGTGCCAGCAGCTTAAGCGCGAGCTCCTACAATGAGCAGTTCTTC. Translation: CASSLSASSYNEQFF.

This chain connects TRBV9 to TRBJ1-1; D is unclear. CDR1 is SGDLS and CDR2 is YYNGEE in the germline V gene. V was pared by 0 bases and J by 3 bases, with 9 bases between. The CDR3 totals 14 residues. Here the CDR3 reads CASSVDEGYTEAFF. CDR3 nucleotide sequence: TGTGCCAGCAGCGTAGACGAGGGTTACACTGAAGCTTTCTTT.

This chain connects TRBV7-9 to TRBJ2-7, with 8 bases matching TRBD1. J lost 7 bases, V lost 4 bases, and 12 bases had no gene match. There are 15 residues in the CDR3. Looked up from germline, CDR1 is SEHNR and CDR2 is FQNEAQ (reference sequence). The CDR3 here is CASSSPADRAREQYF. In nucleotides, the CDR3 is TGTGCCAGCAGCTCACCCGCGGACAGGGCAAGGGAGCAGTACTTC. The whole variable domain, filled in from reference TRBV7-9 and TRBJ2-7, reads DTGVSQNPRHKITKRGQNVTFRCDPISEHNRLYWYRQTLGQGPEFLTYFQNEAQLEKSRLLSDRFSAERPKGSFSTLEIQRTEQGDSAMYLCASSSPADRAREQYFGPGTRLTVT.

This clone was seen a few times. V is TRBV18 and J is TRBJ1-5; no clear D. V gave up 4 bases and J gave up 5 bases, with 9 bases separating them. Germline V gene lookup returns CDR1 KGHSH and CDR2 LQKENI. The CDR3 extends over 13 amino acids. The CDR3 spells CASSHGDYQPQHF. DNA of the CDR3: TGTGCCAGCTCACATGGAGATTATCAGCCCCAGCATTTT.

The chain couples TRBV5-1 to TRBJ2-1; the match to TRBD2 covers 9 bases. Per the germline V gene, CDR1 is SGHRS and CDR2 is YFSETQ. The CDR3 runs to 19 residues. V was pared by 0 bases and J by 0 bases, with 10 bases of the junction left unmatched. The CDR3 nucleotides read TGCGCCAGCAGCTTGGAAGTCCGGACTAGCGAGAGCTCCTACAATGAGCAGTTCTTC. Translating gives CASSLEVRTSESSYNEQFF.

The chain couples TRBV6-1 to TRBJ1-2, with D tentatively TRBD1 (5 bases). CDR3 length: 15 residues. Germline loops: CDR1 MNHNS, CDR2 SASEGT. The V and J ends lost 3 bases and 4 bases respectively, with 15 bases between them. The CDR3 DNA follows: TGTGCCAGCAGTGAGGGGCTTGGGACTTTCTATGGCTACACCTTC. It codes for CASSEGLGTFYGYTF.

Comment on this clone: One end of the junction does not line up with germline, which may come from a read error. The J gene is TRBJ2-1, the V gene TRBV6-5; 11 bases align to TRBD1. There are 13 residues in the CDR3. Germline CDR1 is MNHEY and CDR2 is SVGAGI. The chain's CDR3 is CASRLGQGASRLF. The CDR3, as DNA: TGTGCCAGCAGGCTCGGACAGGGGGCTTCAAGGCTCTTC.

The rearrangement links TRBV4-2 to TRBJ1-6, with 8 bases lining up with TRBD1. The CDR3 length is 15 residues. The J segment lost 7 bases and the V segment lost 5 bases, leaving 7 bases of the junction unmatched. Per the germline V gene, CDR1 is LGHNA and CDR2 is YNFKEQ. As DNA, the CDR3 is TGTGCCAGCAGCTCTGACAGGGGAAAGAATTCACCCCTCCACTTT. As protein: CASSSDRGKNSPLHF.

J is TRBJ1-2 and V is TRBV6-5; TRBD1 aligns across 8 bases. CDR1 is MNHEY and CDR2 is SVGAGI in the germline V gene. Unmatched junction bases numbered 9, after V lost 5 bases and J lost 4 bases. The CDR3 runs 15 residues. CDR3 region: CASSPGQGRSYGYTF. CDR3 DNA: TGTGCCAGCAGTCCCGGACAGGGTAGGAGCTATGGCTACACCTTC.

The CDR3 region is CATSRQVNQPQHF. CDR3 DNA sequence: TGTGCCACCAGCAGACAGGTCAATCAGCCCCAGCATTTT. This chain links TRBV15 with TRBJ1-5; D is ambiguous. Trimming shortened V by 2 bases and J by 3 bases, and 5 bases separated the two germline ends. The CDR3 is 13 residues long. Germline V lookup: CDR1 LNHNV, CDR2 YYDKDF (reference sequence).

This clone was observed a few times. The genes are TRBV7-2 and TRBJ2-3; D is unclear. CDR3 length equals 14 residues. The germline CDR1 and CDR2 sequences are SGHTA and FQGNSA. Deletions cut 1 base from V and 4 bases from J, with 9 bases between. CDR3 sequence: CASSLVLAADTQYF. The CDR3 nucleotides are TGTGCCAGCAGCTTAGTTCTCGCAGCAGATACGCAGTATTTT.

This clone was recorded once. The rearrangement uses TRBV9 and TRBJ2-1; TRBD2 matches at 10 bases. The ends lost 3 bases at V and 8 bases at J; junction bases unmatched: 5. Per germline, CDR1 SGDLS and CDR2 YYNGEE. This CDR3 is built from 14 residues. DNA of the CDR3: TGTGCCAGCAGCGCTAGCGGGAGTGTCGATGAGCAGTTCTTC. Amino acid sequence: CASSASGSVDEQFF.

As for this clone: A junction boundary mismatches the germline segment, possibly from a read error. The rearrangement joins TRBV23-1 to TRBJ1-4; 9 positions match TRBD1. TRBV23-1 is reported as an ORF; its role is uncertain. The CDR3 sequence is 16 residues long. The CDR3 DNA reads TGCGCCAGCAGTCAAGGGACAGGGTCGCTACTTGGAAAACTGCTTTTT. It specifies CASSQGTGSLLGKLLF.

The chain employs TRBV9 and TRBJ2-2, with 7 bases that match TRBD1. V trimming: 4 bases; J trimming: 4 bases; junction bases outside the gene matches: 4. Germline assignment: CDR1 SGDLS and CDR2 YYNGEE. The CDR3 length is 14 residues. As DNA, the CDR3 is TGTGCCAGCAGCCCAGGACAGGCCACCGGGGAGCTGTTTTTT. It translates to CASSPGQATGELFF.

The chain has TRBV28 and TRBJ2-7; 7 bases are a match to TRBD2. Germline CDR1 and CDR2: MDHEN and SYDVKM. The V gene end was trimmed by 10 bases and the J gene end by 5 bases; junction bases not matched to a gene: 11. This CDR3 spans 13 amino acids. The CDR3: CATGGRAGHEQYF. The CDR3 nucleotides are TGTGCCACCGGAGGGAGGGCGGGTCACGAGCAGTACTTC.

The chain employs TRBV27 and TRBJ2-7; a weak D match, TRBD2 (6 bases). This CDR3 comprises 15 residues. Germline CDR1 MNHEY, CDR2 SMNVEV (reference sequence). Deletions cut 3 bases from V and 3 bases from J, with 15 bases between. The DNA for the CDR3 is TGTGCCAGCAGTTTGGTTGGTAGCGGACTCTACGAGCAGTACTTC. Translating gives CASSLVGSGLYEQYF.

This chain joins TRBV7-2 and TRBJ2-7, with TRBD1 as a possible D gene (5 bases). CDR1 and CDR2 (germline): SGHTA, FQGNSA. The CDR3 is made up of 15 amino acids. The V end lost 1 base, the J end lost 2 bases, and 12 bases lay between the germline ends. The CDR3 nucleotides are TGTGCCAGCAGCTTAGAGGGGTACGGCCCCTACGAGCAGTACTTC. The encoded protein is CASSLEGYGPYEQYF.

This chain uses TRBV12-3 or TRBV12-4 with TRBJ2-2; D possibly corresponds to TRBD1 (5 bases). V was shortened by 10 bases and J by 3 bases, with 12 bases between the two germline ends. The CDR3 consists of 13 residues. CDR3 in DNA: TGTGCCACCCCAAGCAGGGACACCGGGGAGCTGTTTTTT. Protein product: CATPSRDTGELFF.

CDR3 coding DNA: TGTGCCAGCAGTTTAATCCAGGTCAACACTGAAGCTTTCTTT. Its protein product is CASSLIQVNTEAFF. The V call is TRBV28, the J call TRBJ1-1; no reliable D call. The V gene lost 2 bases and the J gene lost 2 bases, with 9 bases spanning the gap. This CDR3 is 14 amino acids long. Germline V gene sequence: CDR1 MDHEN, CDR2 SYDVKM.

V usage is TRBV11-2 and J usage is TRBJ1-1, with a tentative D call TRBD1 (5 bases). The CDR3 has 17 residues. In germline, CDR1 is SGHAT, CDR2 FQNNGV. The V gene lost 0 bases and the J gene lost 8 bases, with 22 bases spanning the gap. CDR3 sequence (DNA): TGTGCCAGCAGCTTAGAGGACCCTCGGGCAGGGCTTACCGAAGCTTTCTTT. Its protein product is CASSLEDPRAGLTEAFF.

The V call is TRBV3-1 (or the pseudogene TRBV3-2), the J call TRBJ2-7, with TRBD1 as a possible D gene (5 bases). The germline V gene has CDR1 LGHDT and CDR2 YNNKEL (reference sequence). The V end was cut by 3 bases, the J end by 3 bases, with 18 bases between. This CDR3 comprises 16 residues. CDR3 in amino acids: CASSQPHQGVNYEQYF. As DNA, the CDR3 is TGTGCCAGCAGCCAGCCCCACCAAGGGGTCAACTACGAGCAGTACTTC.

This clone is a singleton in its sample. The V gene is TRBV28, the J gene TRBJ2-1, with TRBD1 matching 8 bases. The CDR3 contains 15 residues. V lost 8 bases, J lost 5 bases, and 11 bases stayed unmatched. The germline V gene encodes CDR1 MDHEN and CDR2 SYDVKM. The CDR3 sequence is CASGGQGAVNNEQFF. Here the CDR3 DNA reads TGTGCCAGCGGGGGGCAGGGGGCAGTCAACAATGAGCAGTTCTTC.

The chain recombines TRBV24-1 with TRBJ2-6; 10 nucleotides align to TRBD1. The length of the CDR3 is 19 residues. Germline V CDR1 and CDR2: KGHDR, SFDVKD. V trimming: 8 bases; J trimming: 1 base; junction bases outside the gene matches: 13. Written as DNA, the CDR3 is TGTGCCACCAAACCGGAACCGGGACAGGGGATTTCTGGGGCCAACGTCCTGACTTTC. It codes for CATKPEPGQGISGANVLTF.

This chain uses TRBV6-1 with TRBJ1-6; D gene ambiguous. The CDR3 has 17 amino acids. Germline V CDR1 and CDR2: MNHNS, SASEGT. Trimming stripped 4 bases from V and 9 bases from J, with 22 bases between. Here the CDR3 reads CASSAVGGAGVGSPLHF. The CDR3 coding sequence is TGTGCCAGCAGTGCCGTTGGCGGAGCGGGAGTGGGTTCACCCCTCCACTTT.

The V and J genes are TRBV7-9 and TRBJ2-3, with TRBD2 matching over 8 bases. The V segment lost 5 bases and the J segment 3 bases; nucleotides outside the gene matches: 7. The CDR3 extends over 15 amino acids. Germline V gene lookup returns CDR1 SEHNR and CDR2 FQNEAQ (reference sequence). CDR3 sequence reads: CASSRSGMETDTQYF. The CDR3 nucleotides read TGTGCCAGCAGCCGTAGCGGGATGGAGACAGATACGCAGTATTTT.

V and J are TRBV6-5 and TRBJ2-7; TRBD1 agrees at 7 bases. The CDR3 sequence is 15 residues long. V gave up 2 bases and J gave up 4 bases; unmatched junction bases: 8. CDR1 and CDR2 from the germline V gene are MNHEY and SVGAGI. CDR3 in DNA: TGTGCCAGCAGTTACCGGGGCAGGGGGACGTACGAGCAGTACTTC. Protein: CASSYRGRGTYEQYF.

The chain combines TRBV28 with TRBJ2-1; maybe TRBD1 (5 bases). Trimming shortened V by 3 bases and J by 3 bases, and 9 bases separated the two germline ends. Germline-derived CDR1 and CDR2 are MDHEN and SYDVKM. CDR3 length equals 14 residues. The CDR3 protein is CASSLQGLYNEQFF. CDR3 in DNA: TGTGCCAGCAGTTTGCAGGGCCTCTACAATGAGCAGTTCTTC. Using reference TRBV28 and TRBJ2-1 for the parts outside the CDR3, the full variable domain is DVKVTQSSRYLVKRTGEKVFLECVQDMDHENMFWYRQDPGLGLRLIYFSYDVKMKEKGDIPEGYSVSREKKERFSLILESASTNQTSMYLCASSLQGLYNEQFFGPGTRLTVL.